What follows are 5 T cell receptor beta chains derived from one specimen sequenced in a study of T cells after yellow fever vaccination. TCRdb processed the 5' RACE reads anew with MiXCR; each CDR3 protein has one entry. The sample has some 400,000 distinct CDR3 sequences; 18% are singletons. Material: PBMCs, obtained before the yellow fever booster vaccination. The receptors stem from a man younger than 35 who received the YFV17D yellow fever vaccine.

The chain links TRBV4-1 to TRBJ2-2, with D tentatively TRBD1 or TRBD2 (5 bases each). The CDR3 extends over 16 amino acids. Germline CDR1 reads MGHRA; CDR2 reads YSYEKL. V was clipped by 1 base and J by 0 bases, with 9 bases between them. CDR3: CASSQAGTANTGELFF. Here the CDR3 DNA reads TGCGCCAGCAGCCAAGCCGGGACGGCGAACACCGGGGAGCTGTTTTTT.

CDR3 DNA sequence: TGCGCCAGCAGCTCCTCAGGGGGTATTTTCTATGGCTACACCTTC. Amino acids: CASSSSGGIFYGYTF. The V gene is TRBV5-1, the J gene TRBJ1-2, with 7 positions matching TRBD1. This CDR3 comprises 15 residues. CDR1 is SGHRS and CDR2 is YFSETQ in the germline V gene. The J segment lost 4 bases and the V segment lost 3 bases, leaving 9 bases of the junction unmatched.

This clonotype turned up a few times. This rearrangement joins TRBV12-3 or TRBV12-4 to TRBJ2-7; maybe TRBD2 (6 bases). The CDR3 has 14 residues. Trimming shortened V by 5 bases and J by 0 bases, and 11 bases separated the two germline ends. DNA of the CDR3: TGTGCCAGCAGTGATAGCGGCAGCTCCTACGAGCAGTACTTC. It encodes CASSDSGSSYEQYF.

V is TRBV19 and J is TRBJ2-3; a possible D gene is TRBD1 (5 bases). The CDR3 is 14 amino acids. Germline CDR1 LNHDA, CDR2 SQIVND (reference sequence). Deletions cut 3 bases from V and 6 bases from J, with 13 bases between. The CDR3 reads CASSMSGAWDTQYF. As DNA, the CDR3 is TGTGCCAGTAGTATGTCTGGGGCTTGGGATACGCAGTATTTT.

In its sample, this clonotype was seen a few times. The chain has TRBV20-1 and TRBJ2-3; TRBD2 aligns across 12 bases. The ends lost 3 bases at V and 5 bases at J; junction bases unmatched: 6. CDR3 length equals 15 residues. Germline V gene lookup returns CDR1 DFQATT and CDR2 SNEGSKA (reference sequence). CDR3 loop: CSASRLAGAGDTQYF. The DNA for the CDR3 is TGCAGTGCTAGTCGACTAGCGGGGGCGGGAGATACGCAGTATTTT.